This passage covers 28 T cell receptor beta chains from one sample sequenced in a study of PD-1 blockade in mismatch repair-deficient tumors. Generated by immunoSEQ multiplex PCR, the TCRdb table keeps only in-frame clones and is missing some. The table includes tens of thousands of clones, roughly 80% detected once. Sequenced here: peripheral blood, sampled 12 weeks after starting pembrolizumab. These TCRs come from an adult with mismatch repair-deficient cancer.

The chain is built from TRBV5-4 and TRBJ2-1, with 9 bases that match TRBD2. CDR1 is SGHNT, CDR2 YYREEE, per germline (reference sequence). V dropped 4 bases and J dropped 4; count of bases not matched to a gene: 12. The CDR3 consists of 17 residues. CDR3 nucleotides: TGTGCCAGCAGCCCACCCCTTTCTAGCGGGATTTACAATGAGCAGTTCTTC. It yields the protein CASSPPLSSGIYNEQFF.

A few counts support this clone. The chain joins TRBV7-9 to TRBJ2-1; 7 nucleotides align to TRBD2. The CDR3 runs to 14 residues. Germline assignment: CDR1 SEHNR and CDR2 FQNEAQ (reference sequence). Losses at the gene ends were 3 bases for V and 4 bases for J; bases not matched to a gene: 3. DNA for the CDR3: TGTGCCAGCAGCTTCCGGGACTATTACAATGAGCAGTTCTTC. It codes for CASSFRDYYNEQFF.

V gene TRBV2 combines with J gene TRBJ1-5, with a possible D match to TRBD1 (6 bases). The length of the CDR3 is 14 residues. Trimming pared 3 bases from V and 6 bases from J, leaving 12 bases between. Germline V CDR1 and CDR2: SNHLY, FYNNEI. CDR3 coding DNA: TGTGCCAGCAGTGAGACGGGGGCAGGTCAGCCCCAGCATTTT. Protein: CASSETGAGQPQHF.

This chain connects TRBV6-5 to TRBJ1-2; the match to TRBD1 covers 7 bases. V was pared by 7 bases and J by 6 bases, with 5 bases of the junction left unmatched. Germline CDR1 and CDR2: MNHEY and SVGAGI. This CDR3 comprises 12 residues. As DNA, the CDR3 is TGTGCCAGCACCACGGACAGGAATGGCTACACCTTC. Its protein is CASTTDRNGYTF.

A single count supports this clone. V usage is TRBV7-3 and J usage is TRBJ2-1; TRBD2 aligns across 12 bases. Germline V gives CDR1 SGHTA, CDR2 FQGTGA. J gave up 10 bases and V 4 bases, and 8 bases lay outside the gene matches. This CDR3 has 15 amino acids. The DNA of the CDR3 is TGTGCCAGCAGCTCACTAGCGGGAGGCGGTGAGGAGCAGTTCTTC. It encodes CASSSLAGGGEEQFF.

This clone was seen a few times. The CDR3 region is CASSPRQGFREQYF. The CDR3 DNA is TGTGCCAGCTCACCACGACAGGGATTTAGGGAGCAGTACTTC. The chain combines TRBV18 with TRBJ2-7, with 7 bases matching TRBD1. This CDR3 contains 14 residues. The J segment lost 7 bases and the V segment lost 1 base, leaving 7 bases of the junction unmatched. Germline CDR1 and CDR2: KGHSH and LQKENI.

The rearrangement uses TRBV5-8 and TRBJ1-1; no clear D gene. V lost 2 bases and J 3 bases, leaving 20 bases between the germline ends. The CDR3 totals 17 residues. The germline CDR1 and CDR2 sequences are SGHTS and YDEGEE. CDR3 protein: CASSFFRKGREDTEAFF. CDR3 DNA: TGTGCCAGCAGCTTCTTTCGAAAGGGCAGAGAGGACACTGAAGCTTTCTTT.

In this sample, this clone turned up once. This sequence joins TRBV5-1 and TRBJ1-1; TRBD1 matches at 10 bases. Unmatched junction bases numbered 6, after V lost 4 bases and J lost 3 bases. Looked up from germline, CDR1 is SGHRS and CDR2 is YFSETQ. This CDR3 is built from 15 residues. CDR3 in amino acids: CASSPRTGGDTEAFF. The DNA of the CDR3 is TGCGCCAGCAGCCCCAGGACAGGGGGGGACACTGAAGCTTTCTTT.

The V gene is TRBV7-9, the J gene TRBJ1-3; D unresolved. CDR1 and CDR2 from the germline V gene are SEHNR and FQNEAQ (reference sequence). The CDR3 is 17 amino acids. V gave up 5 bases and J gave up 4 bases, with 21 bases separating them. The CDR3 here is CASSQKGSPDWGNTIYF. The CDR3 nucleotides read TGTGCCAGCAGCCAAAAAGGGTCCCCGGATTGGGGAAACACCATATATTTT.

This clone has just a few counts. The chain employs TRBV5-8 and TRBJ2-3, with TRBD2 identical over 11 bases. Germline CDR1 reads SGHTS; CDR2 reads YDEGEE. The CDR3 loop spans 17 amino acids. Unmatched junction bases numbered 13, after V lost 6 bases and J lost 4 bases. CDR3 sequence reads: CASTHGTSGRWADTQYF. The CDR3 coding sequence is TGTGCCAGCACCCACGGAACTAGCGGGAGATGGGCAGATACGCAGTATTTT.

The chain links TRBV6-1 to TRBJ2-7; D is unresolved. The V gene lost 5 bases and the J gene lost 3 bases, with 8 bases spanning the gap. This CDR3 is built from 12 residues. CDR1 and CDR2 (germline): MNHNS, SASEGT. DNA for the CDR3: TGTGCCAGCAGTTCCAAACTCTACGAGCAGTACTTC. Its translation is CASSSKLYEQYF.

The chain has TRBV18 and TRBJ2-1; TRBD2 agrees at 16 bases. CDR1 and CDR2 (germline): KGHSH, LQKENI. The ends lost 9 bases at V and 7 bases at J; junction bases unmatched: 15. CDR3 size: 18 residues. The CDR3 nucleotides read TGTGCCAGTTCGTCCGGGACTAGCGGGAGGGCCTTATCTAATGAGCAGTTCTTC. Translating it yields CASSSGTSGRALSNEQFF. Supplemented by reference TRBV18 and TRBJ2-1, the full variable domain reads NAGVMQNPRHLVRRRGQEARLRCSPMKGHSHVYWYRQLPEEGLKFMVYLQKENIIDESGMPKERFSAEFPKEGPSILRIQQVVRGDSAAYFCASSSGTSGRALSNEQFFGPGTRLTVL.

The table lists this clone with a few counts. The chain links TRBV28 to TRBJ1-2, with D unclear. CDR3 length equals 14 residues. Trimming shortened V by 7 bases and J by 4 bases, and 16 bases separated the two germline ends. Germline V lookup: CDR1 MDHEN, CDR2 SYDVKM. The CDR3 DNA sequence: TGTGCCAGCACCGCGAAGGGCAGCTTCTATGGCTACACCTTC. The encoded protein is CASTAKGSFYGYTF.

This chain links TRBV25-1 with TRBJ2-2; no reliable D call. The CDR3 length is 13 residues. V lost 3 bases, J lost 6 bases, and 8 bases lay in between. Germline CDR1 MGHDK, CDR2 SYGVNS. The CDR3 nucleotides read TGTGCCAGCAGTGAGTCGTGGGCCGGGGAGCTGTTTTTT. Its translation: CASSESWAGELFF.

In DNA, the CDR3 is TGTGCCAGCAGCCCCGGAAGCGGGAGGACAGATACGCAGTATTTT. This gives the protein CASSPGSGRTDTQYF. The gene calls are TRBV7-8 and TRBJ2-3; TRBD2 matches 9 bases. Germline V gene data show CDR1 as SGHVS and CDR2 as FQNEAQ. The CDR3 runs 15 residues. Losses at the gene ends were 5 bases for V and 3 bases for J; bases not matched to a gene: 6.

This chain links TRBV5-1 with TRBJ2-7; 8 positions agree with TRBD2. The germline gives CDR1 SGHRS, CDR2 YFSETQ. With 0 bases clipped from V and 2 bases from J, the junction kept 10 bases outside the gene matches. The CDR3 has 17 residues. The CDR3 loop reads CASSLVGGRKLTYEQYF. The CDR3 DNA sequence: TGCGCCAGCAGCTTGGTCGGCGGGAGGAAGCTAACCTACGAGCAGTACTTC. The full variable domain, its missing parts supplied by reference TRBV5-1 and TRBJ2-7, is KAGVTQTPRYLIKTRGQQVTLSCSPISGHRSVSWYQQTPGQGLQFLFEYFSETQRNKGNFPGRFSGRQFSNSRSEMNVSTLELGDSALYLCASSLVGGRKLTYEQYFGPGTRLTVT.

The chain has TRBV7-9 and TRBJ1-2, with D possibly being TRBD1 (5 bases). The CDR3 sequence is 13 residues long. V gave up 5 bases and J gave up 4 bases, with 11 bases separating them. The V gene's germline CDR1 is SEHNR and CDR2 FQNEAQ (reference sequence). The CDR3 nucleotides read TGTGCCAGCAGCCGGGACGGAGGCTATGGCTACACCTTC. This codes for CASSRDGGYGYTF.

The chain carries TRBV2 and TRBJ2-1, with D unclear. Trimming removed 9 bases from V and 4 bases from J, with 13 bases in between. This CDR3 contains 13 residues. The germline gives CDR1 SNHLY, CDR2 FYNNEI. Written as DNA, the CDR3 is TGTGCCAGTTTTAAAGATCCATACAATGAGCAGTTCTTC. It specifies CASFKDPYNEQFF.

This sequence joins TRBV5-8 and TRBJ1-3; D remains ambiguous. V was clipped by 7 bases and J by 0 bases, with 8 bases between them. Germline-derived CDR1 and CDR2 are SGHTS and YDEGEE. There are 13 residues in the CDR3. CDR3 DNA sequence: TGTGCCAGCGCGAGGAACTCTGGAAACACCATATATTTT. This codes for CASARNSGNTIYF.

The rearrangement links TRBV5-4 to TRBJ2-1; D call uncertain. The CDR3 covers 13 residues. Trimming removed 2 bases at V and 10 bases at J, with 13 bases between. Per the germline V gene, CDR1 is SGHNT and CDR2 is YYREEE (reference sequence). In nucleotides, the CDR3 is TGTGCCAGCAGCTTAAGTAGTCGCGGAGAGCAGTTCTTC. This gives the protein CASSLSSRGEQFF.

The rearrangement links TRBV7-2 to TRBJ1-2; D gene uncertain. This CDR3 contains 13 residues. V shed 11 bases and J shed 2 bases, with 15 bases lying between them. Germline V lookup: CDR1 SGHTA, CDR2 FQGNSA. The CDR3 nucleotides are TGTGCCGGGAACCGGGGAGGAAACTATGGCTACACCTTC. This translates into CAGNRGGNYGYTF.

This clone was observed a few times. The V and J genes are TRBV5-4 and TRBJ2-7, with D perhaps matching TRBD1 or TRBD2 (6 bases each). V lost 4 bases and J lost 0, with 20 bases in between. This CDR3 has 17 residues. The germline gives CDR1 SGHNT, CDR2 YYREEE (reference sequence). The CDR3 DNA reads TGTGCCAGCAGCCTGATGGAGGGGGGACTCCGCTCCTACGAGCAGTACTTC. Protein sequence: CASSLMEGGLRSYEQYF.

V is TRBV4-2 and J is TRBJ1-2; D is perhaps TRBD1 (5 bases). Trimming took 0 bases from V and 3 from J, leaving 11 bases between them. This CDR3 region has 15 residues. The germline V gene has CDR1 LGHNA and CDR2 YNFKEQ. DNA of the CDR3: TGTGCCAGCAGCCAAGATCGGGCCAGGGACTATGGCTACACCTTC. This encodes CASSQDRARDYGYTF.

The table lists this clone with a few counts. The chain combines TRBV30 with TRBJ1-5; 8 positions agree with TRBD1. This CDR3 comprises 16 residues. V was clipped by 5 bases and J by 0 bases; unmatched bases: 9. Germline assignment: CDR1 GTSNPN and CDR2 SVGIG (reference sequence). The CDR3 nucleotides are TGTGCCTGGGGGGGGACAGGCCCATATAGCAATCAGCCCCAGCATTTT. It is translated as CAWGGTGPYSNQPQHF.

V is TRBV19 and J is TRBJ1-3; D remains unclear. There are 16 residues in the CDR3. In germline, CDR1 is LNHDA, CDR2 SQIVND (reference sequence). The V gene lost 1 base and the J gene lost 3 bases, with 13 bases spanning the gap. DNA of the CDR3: TGTGCCAGTAGTATAGGCGGGAATGAACGTGGAAACACCATATATTTT. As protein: CASSIGGNERGNTIYF.

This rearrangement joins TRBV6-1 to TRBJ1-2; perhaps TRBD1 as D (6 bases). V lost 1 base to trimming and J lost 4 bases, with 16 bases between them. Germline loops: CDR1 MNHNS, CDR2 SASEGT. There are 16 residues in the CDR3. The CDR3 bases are TGTGCCAGCAGTGAAGTGCAGGGGAGTACTCTCTATGGCTACACCTTC. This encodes CASSEVQGSTLYGYTF.

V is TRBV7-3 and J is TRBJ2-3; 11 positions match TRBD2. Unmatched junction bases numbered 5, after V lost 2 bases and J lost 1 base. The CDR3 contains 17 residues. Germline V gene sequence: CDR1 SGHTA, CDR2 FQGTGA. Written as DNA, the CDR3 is TGTGCCAGCAGCTTATCGGGGGGACTAGCGGGCACAGATACGCAGTATTTT. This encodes CASSLSGGLAGTDTQYF.

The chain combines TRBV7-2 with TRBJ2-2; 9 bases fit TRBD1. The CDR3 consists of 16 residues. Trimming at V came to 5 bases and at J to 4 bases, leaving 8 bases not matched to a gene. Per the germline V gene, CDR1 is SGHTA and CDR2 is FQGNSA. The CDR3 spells CASSLLQGAGTGELFF. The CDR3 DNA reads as TGTGCCAGCAGCCTACTACAGGGGGCGGGCACCGGGGAGCTGTTTTTT.